The next 23 T cell receptor beta chains were all read from a single sample in a study of T cell responses to AZD1222 COVID-19 vaccine. Sequencing was performed with immunoSEQ multiplex PCR; in TCRdb, only in-frame clones are kept and a portion is missing. Among over 120,000 clones, 80% to 95% were seen once, and the ten largest hold about 3.8%. The sample here was peripheral blood, taken on day 0 of AZD1222 vaccination. These receptors all stem from an adult in good health.

V and J are TRBV5-1 and TRBJ1-1; 10 positions match TRBD1. Looked up from germline, CDR1 is SGHRS and CDR2 is YFSETQ. The J segment lost 6 bases and the V segment lost 0 bases, leaving 2 bases of the junction unmatched. The CDR3 runs 14 residues. The CDR3 sequence: CASSLVGQGAEAFF. CDR3 nucleotides: TGCGCCAGCAGCTTGGTAGGACAGGGGGCTGAAGCTTTCTTT.

With respect to this clone: Germline and junction disagree at one end, which may indicate a read error. The V call is TRBV7-8, the J call TRBJ1-4, with D maybe TRBD1 (6 bases). The CDR3 is 16 amino acids. Germline lookup yields CDR1 SGHVS and CDR2 FQNEAQ. The CDR3 sequence is CASSQYSGAAAPEGVF. The CDR3 nucleotides are TGTGCCAGCAGCCAGTACTCGGGGGCAGCAGCCCCGGAGGGCGTTTTT.

The chain joins TRBV18 to TRBJ1-1, with 9 bases fitting TRBD1. The CDR3 is 18 amino acids. Germline CDR1 and CDR2: KGHSH and LQKENI. The trim removed 2 bases at V and 6 bases at J, leaving 16 bases unmatched. DNA for the CDR3: TGTGCCAGCTCACCATCCGGGACAGGGCCGATCCTGGAGGCTGAAGCTTTCTTT. Translated, it gives CASSPSGTGPILEAEAFF.

The chain combines TRBV3-1 (or the pseudogene TRBV3-2) with TRBJ2-4; TRBD2 matches at 9 bases. Per germline, CDR1 LGHDT and CDR2 YNNKEL (reference sequence). The V segment lost 1 base and the J segment 2 bases; nucleotides outside the gene matches: 9. The CDR3 is 18 residues long. DNA for the CDR3: TGTGCCAGCAGCCAAGGAAACAGCGGGAGGCTATCCAAAAACATTCAGTACTTC. As protein: CASSQGNSGRLSKNIQYF.

CDR3 region: CAGGRTEAFF. The DNA for the CDR3 is TGTGCCGGGGGGAGGACTGAAGCTTTCTTT. This sequence joins TRBV30 and TRBJ1-1, with D perhaps matching TRBD1 (5 bases). CDR3 length equals 10 residues. V was shortened by 8 bases and J by 5 bases, with 9 bases between the two germline ends. The germline CDR1 and CDR2 sequences are GTSNPN and SVGIG (reference sequence).

The genes are TRBV11-2 and TRBJ1-2; 7 bases fit TRBD1. Germline CDR1 reads SGHAT; CDR2 reads FQNNGV. V was clipped by 6 bases and J by 5 bases; unmatched bases: 6. CDR3 length equals 13 residues. CDR3 in DNA: TGTGCCAGCAGTCCGGACAGGCGATATGGCTACACCTTC. Translating gives CASSPDRRYGYTF.

The chain has TRBV24-1 and TRBJ2-5; D remains unclear. The germline V gene has CDR1 KGHDR and CDR2 SFDVKD. Trimming left V 8 bases short and J 5 bases short, with 11 bases between. The CDR3 totals 12 residues. CDR3 sequence reads: CATIYCGETQYF. The CDR3 nucleotides read TGTGCCACCATCTACTGTGGCGAGACCCAGTACTTC.

This rearrangement joins TRBV11-3 to TRBJ2-7; 8 bases are shared with TRBD1. Germline CDR1 is SGHNT and CDR2 is YENEEA. The CDR3 runs 15 residues. V shed 5 bases, J shed 0 bases, and the junction held 6 bases outside the gene matches. CDR3 loop: CASSLRTGNSYEQYF. As DNA, the CDR3 is TGTGCCAGCAGCCTACGGACAGGGAACTCCTACGAGCAGTACTTC.

This chain uses TRBV11-2 with TRBJ2-7; 10 positions agree with TRBD2. V trimming: 3 bases; J trimming: 2 bases; junction bases outside the gene matches: 7. The CDR3 runs to 16 residues. Germline V gene lookup returns CDR1 SGHAT and CDR2 FQNNGV. In DNA form, the CDR3 reads TGTGCCAGCAGCTTGACGACGGGACTAGCGACCTACGAGCAGTACTTC. Encoded protein: CASSLTTGLATYEQYF.

This clone was detected only once. The chain carries TRBV5-6 and TRBJ2-1; the D gene is possibly TRBD2 (6 bases). The germline V and J ends were trimmed by 5 bases and 10 bases, with 22 bases remaining between them. CDR1 SGHDT and CDR2 YYEEEE come from the germline V gene. CDR3 length: 15 amino acids. The CDR3 DNA reads as TGTGCCAGCAGGAGCAAGGGACTCTCGGTAGGCGAGCAGTTCTTC. It is translated as CASRSKGLSVGEQFF.

This clone appeared a single time. The chain uses TRBV29-1 and TRBJ2-3; perhaps D is TRBD1 or TRBD2 (5 bases each). The ends were cut back, 8 bases at V and 1 base at J, with 10 bases in the middle. Germline CDR1 is SQVTM and CDR2 is ANQGSEA. The CDR3 spans 12 residues. DNA for the CDR3: TGCAGCACTGGGGGAGGCACAGATACGCAGTATTTT. It encodes CSTGGGTDTQYF.

This clone was seen only a few times. The chain uses TRBV30 and TRBJ1-2; possible D gene TRBD1, 5 bases. This CDR3 comprises 12 residues. CDR1 and CDR2 from the germline V gene are GTSNPN and SVGIG (reference sequence). V lost 5 bases, J lost 8 bases, and 15 bases lay in between. The CDR3 spells CAWRGTAGGYTF. The DNA for the CDR3 is TGTGCCTGGCGGGGGACGGCGGGAGGCTACACCTTC.

V and J are TRBV25-1 and TRBJ1-5; D gene uncertain. The V end was cut by 1 base, the J end by 7 bases, with 5 bases between. The length of the CDR3 is 12 residues. In germline, CDR1 is MGHDK, CDR2 SYGVNS. The CDR3 coding sequence is TGTGCCAGCAGTGAATCAGGACAGCCCCAGCATTTT. Protein sequence: CASSESGQPQHF.

The chain couples TRBV2 to TRBJ2-7; D unclear. Trimming shortened V by 7 bases and J by 0 bases, and 7 bases separated the two germline ends. Germline V gene lookup returns CDR1 SNHLY and CDR2 FYNNEI. This CDR3 has 12 amino acids. CDR3 amino acids: CASTKGSYEQYF. The CDR3 DNA reads as TGTGCCAGCACAAAAGGCTCCTACGAGCAGTACTTC.

This chain's CDR3 is CASSKGQAYEQYF. Here the CDR3 DNA reads TGTGCCAGCAGCAAGGGACAGGCCTACGAGCAGTACTTC. J is TRBJ2-7 and V is TRBV5-4; the match to TRBD1 covers 8 bases. This CDR3 is built from 13 residues. The V gene end was trimmed by 4 bases and the J gene end by 2 bases; junction bases not matched to a gene: 2. CDR1 is SGHNT, CDR2 YYREEE, per germline (reference sequence).

The rearrangement joins TRBV7-2 to TRBJ2-7; the match to TRBD2 covers 9 bases. CDR3 length: 19 residues. Per the germline V gene, CDR1 is SGHTA and CDR2 is FQGNSA. The V segment lost 0 bases and the J segment 4 bases; nucleotides outside the gene matches: 16. The CDR3 loop reads CASSLASIRSAGGLYEQYF. CDR3 bases: TGTGCCAGCAGCTTAGCATCAATCCGGTCTGCGGGAGGGTTGTACGAGCAGTACTTC.

The chain carries TRBV27 and TRBJ2-7; 8 positions agree with TRBD1. Germline V gives CDR1 MNHEY, CDR2 SMNVEV (reference sequence). The J segment lost 4 bases and the V segment lost 2 bases, leaving 10 bases of the junction unmatched. The CDR3 is 16 residues long. The CDR3 sequence: CASSLNPSGQGYEQYF. CDR3 in DNA: TGTGCCAGCAGTTTAAATCCCTCAGGACAGGGATACGAGCAGTACTTC.

The rearrangement joins TRBV20-1 to TRBJ2-2; 9 bases line up with TRBD2. CDR3 length: 16 amino acids. Germline V gene lookup returns CDR1 DFQATT and CDR2 SNEGSKA (reference sequence). J gave up 5 bases and V 3 bases, and 10 bases lay outside the gene matches. This chain's CDR3 is CSASRGSSGRTGELFF. Here the CDR3 DNA reads TGCAGTGCTAGTAGGGGGAGTAGCGGGAGAACCGGGGAGCTGTTTTTT.

The J gene is TRBJ2-3, the V gene TRBV7-2; TRBD2 agrees at 7 bases. The length of the CDR3 is 15 residues. After removal of 1 base from V and 9 bases from J, the junction contained 10 bases not matched to a gene. CDR1 and CDR2 (germline): SGHTA, FQGNSA. The CDR3 protein is CASSLDPSGPRTQYF. In DNA form, the CDR3 reads TGTGCCAGCAGCTTAGACCCTAGCGGACCTCGAACGCAGTATTTT.

The chain is built from TRBV6-5 and TRBJ1-1, with 12 bases lining up with TRBD1. The CDR3 contains 16 residues. The germline gives CDR1 MNHEY, CDR2 SVGAGI. V lost 4 bases and J lost 1; bases outside the gene matches: 4. The CDR3 nucleotides read TGTGCCAGCAGTTCCCGGGACAGGGGGCGGAACACTGAAGCTTTCTTT. This sequence encodes CASSSRDRGRNTEAFF.

The rearrangement links TRBV21-1 to TRBJ1-6; no check of the table's D call, TRBD1, against the DNA was made. TRBV21-1 is an annotated pseudogene. The CDR3 has 13 amino acids. The CDR3 bases are TGTGCCAGCACCAGACAGGTTAATTCACCCCTCCACTTT. Its protein product is CASTRQVNSPLHF.

CDR3 region: CASSFGYNEQFF. The CDR3 DNA is TGTGCCAGCAGCTTCGGATACAATGAGCAGTTCTTC. J is TRBJ2-1 and V is TRBV7-2; no definite D call. Germline V gene lookup returns CDR1 SGHTA and CDR2 FQGNSA. V shed 3 bases and J shed 4 bases, with 4 bases lying between them. The CDR3 runs 12 residues. Together with reference TRBV7-2 and TRBJ2-1, the CDR3 gives the full variable domain: GAGVSQSPSNKVTEKGKDVELRCDPISGHTALYWYRQSLGQGLEFLIYFQGNSAPDKSGLPSDRFSAERTGGSVSTLTIQRTQQEDSAVYLCASSFGYNEQFFGPGTRLTVL.

The V and J genes are TRBV30 and TRBJ2-1; 11 nucleotides line up with TRBD2. This CDR3 is 14 amino acids long. J was trimmed by 10 bases and V by 4 bases; bases with no gene match: 9. Per the germline V gene, CDR1 is GTSNPN and CDR2 is SVGIG (reference sequence). CDR3 bases: TGTGCCTGGAATAGCGGGAGGGGGAAGGGGGAGCAGTTCTTC. Translated, it gives CAWNSGRGKGEQFF.